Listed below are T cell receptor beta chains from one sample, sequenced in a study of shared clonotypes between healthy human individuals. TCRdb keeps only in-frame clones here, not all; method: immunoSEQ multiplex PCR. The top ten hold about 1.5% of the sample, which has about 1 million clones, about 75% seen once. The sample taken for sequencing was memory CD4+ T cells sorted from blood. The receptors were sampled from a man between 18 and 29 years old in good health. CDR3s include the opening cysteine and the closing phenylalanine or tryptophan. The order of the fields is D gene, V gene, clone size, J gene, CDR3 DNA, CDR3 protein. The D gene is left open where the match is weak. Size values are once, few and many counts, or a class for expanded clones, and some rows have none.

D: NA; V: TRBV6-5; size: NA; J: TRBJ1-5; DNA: TGTGCCAGCAGGCCCGAACAGGGACTTGGGCAGCCCCAGCATTTT; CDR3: CASRPEQGLGQPQHF
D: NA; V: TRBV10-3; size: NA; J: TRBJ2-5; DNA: TGTGCCATCAGCGGGGTAGGGTCAGAGACCCAGTACTTC; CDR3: CAISGVGSETQYF
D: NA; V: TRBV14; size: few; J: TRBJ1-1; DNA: TGTGCCAGCAGCCAAGATCGTGGCGGAATGACTGAAGCTTTCTTT; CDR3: CASSQDRGGMTEAFF
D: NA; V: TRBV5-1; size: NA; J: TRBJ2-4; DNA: TGCGCCAGCAGCTTGGCGGAGCCAAACATTCAGTACTTC; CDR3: CASSLAEPNIQYF
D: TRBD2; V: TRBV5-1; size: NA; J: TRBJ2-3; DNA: TGCGCCAGCAGCTTGGAAAGGGCGGGAGGGGCAGATACGCAGTATTTT; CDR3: CASSLERAGGADTQYF
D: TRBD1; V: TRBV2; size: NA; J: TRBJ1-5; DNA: TGTGCCAGCAGAGACAGGGTTCCTAATCAGCCCCAGCATTTT; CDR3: CASRDRVPNQPQHF
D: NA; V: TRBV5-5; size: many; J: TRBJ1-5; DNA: TGTGCCAGCAGCTTGGAGGCAGGCGGGGGTCAGCCCCAGCATTTT; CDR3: CASSLEAGGGQPQHF
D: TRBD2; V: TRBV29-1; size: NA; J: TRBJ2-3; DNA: TGCAGCGTGACTAGCGGGATGATCACAGATACGCAGTATTTT; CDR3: CSVTSGMITDTQYF
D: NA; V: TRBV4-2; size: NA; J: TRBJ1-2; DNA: TGTGCCAGCAGCCAAGCAACAGGGACCTATGGCTACACCTTC; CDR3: CASSQATGTYGYTF
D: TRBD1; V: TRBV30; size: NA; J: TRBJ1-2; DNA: TGTGCCTGGGACGCGGGACAGGGTTTAGCGGGTGATGGCTACACCTTC; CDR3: CAWDAGQGLAGDGYTF
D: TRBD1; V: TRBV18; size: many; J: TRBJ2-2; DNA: TGTGCCAGCTCACCGGACAGGGGTTTGTTTTTT; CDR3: CASSPDRGLFF
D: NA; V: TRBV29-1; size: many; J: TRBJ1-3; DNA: TGCAGCGTTGAAACCAGTGCAAACACCATATATTTT; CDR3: CSVETSANTIYF
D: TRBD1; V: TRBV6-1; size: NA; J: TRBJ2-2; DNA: TGTGCCAGCAGTCTCGGACAGGGGATCGGGGAGCTGTTTTTT; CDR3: CASSLGQGIGELFF
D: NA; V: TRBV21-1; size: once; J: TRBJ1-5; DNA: TGTGCCAGCAGCAAACGGGCCGGGACAGTTGCGGGCCAGCCCCAGCATTTT; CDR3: CASSKRAGTVAGQPQHF
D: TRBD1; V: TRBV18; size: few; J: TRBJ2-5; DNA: TGTGCCAGCTCACCACAGGGACAGGAGGCCCAGTACTTC; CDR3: CASSPQGQEAQYF
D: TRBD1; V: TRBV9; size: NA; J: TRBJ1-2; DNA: TGTGCCAGCAGCGTAGCAACAGGGGCTAACTATGGCTACACCTTC; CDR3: CASSVATGANYGYTF
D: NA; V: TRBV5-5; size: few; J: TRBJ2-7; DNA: TGTGCCAGCAGCTCTACCGCTGGCGGCAGGGTCTACGAGCAGTACTTC; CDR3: CASSSTAGGRVYEQYF
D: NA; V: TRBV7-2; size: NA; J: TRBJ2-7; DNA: TGTGCCAGCAGCTCCTGGGGGTCCTACGAGCAGTACTTC; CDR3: CASSSWGSYEQYF
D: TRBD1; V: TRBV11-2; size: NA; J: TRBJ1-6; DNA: TGTGCCAGCAGCTTCCGGACAGGGCCGAGCTCCTATAATTCACCCCTCCACTTT; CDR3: CASSFRTGPSSYNSPLHF
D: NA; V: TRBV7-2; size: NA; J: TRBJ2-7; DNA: TGTGCCAGCAGCTTAGCTTCTAGGGGCGAGCAGTACTTC; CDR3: CASSLASRGEQYF
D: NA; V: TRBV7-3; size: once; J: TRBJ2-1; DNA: TGTGCCAGCAGCTCACAAAGTTACAATGAGCAGTTCTTC; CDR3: CASSSQSYNEQFF
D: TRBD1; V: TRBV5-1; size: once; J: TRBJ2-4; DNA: TGCGCCAGCAGCTTAGGGACAGAGGGAAACATTCAGTACTTC; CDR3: CASSLGTEGNIQYF
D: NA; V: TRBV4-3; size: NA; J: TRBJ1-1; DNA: TGCGCCAGCAGCCAAACCCTCAGGGGCATGAACACTGAAGCTTTCTTT; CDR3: CASSQTLRGMNTEAFF
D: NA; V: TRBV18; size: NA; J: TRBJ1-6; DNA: TGTGCCAGCTCACCAGGGACAAGCCTGTCACCCCTCCACTTT; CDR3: CASSPGTSLSPLHF
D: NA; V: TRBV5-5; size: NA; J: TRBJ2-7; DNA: TGTGCCAGCAGCTCAGACTCGCGGGGTAATCAGAATGAGCAGTACTTC; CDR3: CASSSDSRGNQNEQYF
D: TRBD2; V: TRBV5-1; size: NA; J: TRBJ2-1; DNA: TGCGCCAGCAGCTTGGGGGCTAGCGGGAGTCATGAGCAGTTCTTC; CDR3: CASSLGASGSHEQFF
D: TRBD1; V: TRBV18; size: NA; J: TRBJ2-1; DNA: TGTGCCAGCTCGGCCGGGACAGGGGTCTCCTACAATGAGCAGTTCTTC; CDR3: CASSAGTGVSYNEQFF
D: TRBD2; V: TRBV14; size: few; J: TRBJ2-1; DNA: TGTGCCAGCAGCCTCATAACGGGACTAGCGGGGTACAATGAGCAGTTCTTC; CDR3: CASSLITGLAGYNEQFF
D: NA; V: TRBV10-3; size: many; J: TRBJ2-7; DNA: TGTGCCATCAGTGAGTCCCCCTGGCGGAGGGGGGGTTACGAGCAGTACTTC; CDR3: CAISESPWRRGGYEQYF
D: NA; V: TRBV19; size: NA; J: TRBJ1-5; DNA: TGTGCCAGTAGTATAACAGATTATCAGCCCCAGCATTTT; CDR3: CASSITDYQPQHF
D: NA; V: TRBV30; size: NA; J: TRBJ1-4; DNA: TGTGCCTGGAGCGGGGGGATGTTGGAAAAACTGTTTTTT; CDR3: CAWSGGMLEKLFF
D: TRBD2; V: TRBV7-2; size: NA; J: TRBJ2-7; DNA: TGTGCCAGCAGCCGACAACTAGCGTCCGAGCAGTACTTC; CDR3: CASSRQLASEQYF
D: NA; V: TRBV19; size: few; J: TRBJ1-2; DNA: TGTGCCAGTAGTATAGGGCAGGTGGAAGGCTACACCTTC; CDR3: CASSIGQVEGYTF
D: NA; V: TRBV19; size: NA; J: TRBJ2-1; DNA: TGTGCCAGTACAGACAGGAGCTCCTACAATGAGCAGTTCTTC; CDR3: CASTDRSSYNEQFF
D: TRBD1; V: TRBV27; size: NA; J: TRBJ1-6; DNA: TGTGCCAGCAGTTTAGTCGACAGGGTGAATTCACCCCTCCACTTT; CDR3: CASSLVDRVNSPLHF
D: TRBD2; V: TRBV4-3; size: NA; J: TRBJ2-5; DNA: TGCGCCAGCAGCCAAATTTCAGCGGGACCAAGACAAGAGACCCAGTACTTC; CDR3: CASSQISAGPRQETQYF
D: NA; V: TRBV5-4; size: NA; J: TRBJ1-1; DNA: TGTGCCAGCAGCTTGATGGGGGCTGAAGCTTTCTTT; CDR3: CASSLMGAEAFF
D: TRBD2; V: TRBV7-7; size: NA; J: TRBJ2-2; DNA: TGTGCTAGCACCGCACTAGCGGGAGGGGACACCGGGGAGCTGTTTTTT; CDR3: CASTALAGGDTGELFF
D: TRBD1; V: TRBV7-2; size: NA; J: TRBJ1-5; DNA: TGTGCCAGCAGCTGGGACAGGGGGCGTCAGCCCCAGCATTTT; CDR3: CASSWDRGRQPQHF
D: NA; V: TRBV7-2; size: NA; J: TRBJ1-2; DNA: TGTGCCAGCAGCCCCTGGACAGAGAACTATGGCTACACCTTC; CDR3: CASSPWTENYGYTF
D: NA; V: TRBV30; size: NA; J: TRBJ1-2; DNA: TGTGCCTGGGGGAATAACTATGGCTACACCTTC; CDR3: CAWGNNYGYTF
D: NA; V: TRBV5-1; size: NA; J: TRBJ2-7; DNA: TGCGCCAGCAGCTCTATAGGGGGGCGAAGCGAGCAGTACTTC; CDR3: CASSSIGGRSEQYF
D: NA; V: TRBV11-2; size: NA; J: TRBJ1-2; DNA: TGTGCCAGCAGCTCCCCAAAGGGGGGCCTCGATGGCTACACCTTC; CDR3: CASSSPKGGLDGYTF
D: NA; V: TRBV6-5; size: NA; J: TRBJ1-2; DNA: TGTGCCATCAGTGAGTCAGGAACAGACTATGGCTACACCTTC; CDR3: CAISESGTDYGYTF
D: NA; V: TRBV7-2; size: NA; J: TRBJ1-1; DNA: TGTGCCAGCAGCTTAGGAGGCCCGAACACTGAAGCTTTCTTT; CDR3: CASSLGGPNTEAFF
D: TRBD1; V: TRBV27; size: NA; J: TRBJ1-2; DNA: TGTGCCAGCAGTCAAACCCGGGACAGGGGGCTAAGTGGCTACACCTTC; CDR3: CASSQTRDRGLSGYTF
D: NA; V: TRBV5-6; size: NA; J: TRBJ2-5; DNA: TGTGCCAGCAGCCAGAGCCCAGAGACCCAGTACTTC; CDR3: CASSQSPETQYF
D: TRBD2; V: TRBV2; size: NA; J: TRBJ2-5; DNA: TGTGCCAGCAGGCGACTAGCGTGGGAAGAGACCCAGTACTTC; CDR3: CASRRLAWEETQYF
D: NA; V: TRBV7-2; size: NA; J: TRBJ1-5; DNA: TGTGCCAGCAGCCCCCGAGGAGGATATCAGCCCCAGCATTTT; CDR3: CASSPRGGYQPQHF
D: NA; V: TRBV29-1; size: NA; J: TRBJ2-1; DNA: TGCAGCGTTGACTCGGGGGCCCATGAGCAGTTCTTC; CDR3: CSVDSGAHEQFF